This record looks at one T cell receptor beta chain sequence and its context. Its specificity is not known. Trimming stripped 0 bases from V and 12 bases from J, with 9 bases between. Germline assignment: CDR1 DFQATT and CDR2 SNEGSKA (reference sequence). There are 12 residues in the CDR3. In TCRdb, the reads were re-called with MiXCR into one record per CDR3 protein. Of more than 60,000 distinct CDR3 sequences in the sample, just under 50% were seen once. This sample was taken from a study of type 1 regulatory T cells. Study at large: This in vitro CD4 product, T-allo10, is enriched for Tr1 cells and alloantigen-specific. Study results and caveats: Compared with non-type 1 regulatory T cells, type 1 regulatory T cells showed a more restricted TCR repertoire.

The rearrangement joins TRBV20-1 to TRBJ1-6, with no clear D. Sequenced material: cultured non-Tr1 T cells, either the whole culture or a sorted T cell fraction (not recorded which). The clonotype was recovered from a human donor in good health. CDR3 in amino acids: CSARDRMGPLHF. The CDR3 DNA sequence: TGCAGTGCTAGAGATCGAATGGGACCCCTCCACTTT.